This TCR beta chain derives from a study of early T cells in non-severe SARS-CoV-2 infection. Background on the study: RNA in bulk from unsorted whole blood was sequenced, and chains were unpaired.

This clonotype was observed many times. Its antigen is unknown. Whole-study results and caveats: Reliance on VDJdb matching favored anti-spike CD8 responses; private and CD4 specificities were missed.

Molecules of cDNA were individually given unique molecular identifiers that were attached to them. In TCRdb, the 5' RACE reads were re-called with MiXCR into one record per CDR3 protein. The table lists 90,000 to 120,000 distinct CDR3 sequences, around 10% of them singletons. There are 18 residues in the CDR3. The germline V gene encodes CDR1 MNHNY and CDR2 SVGAGI (reference sequence). V was pared by 2 bases and J by 5 bases, with 18 bases of the junction left unmatched. This clonotype was sampled from an adult who was a healthcare worker with PCR-confirmed SARS-CoV-2 infection or an uninfected control (not recorded which). Material for sequencing was whole blood. The V and J genes are TRBV6-6 and TRBJ2-7; 7 nucleotides line up with TRBD2. Here the CDR3 DNA reads TGTGCCAGCAGTTACCGAATCGCCGGCGGGAGTTCTATCCACGAGCAGTACTTC. This translates into CASSYRIAGGSSIHEQYF.